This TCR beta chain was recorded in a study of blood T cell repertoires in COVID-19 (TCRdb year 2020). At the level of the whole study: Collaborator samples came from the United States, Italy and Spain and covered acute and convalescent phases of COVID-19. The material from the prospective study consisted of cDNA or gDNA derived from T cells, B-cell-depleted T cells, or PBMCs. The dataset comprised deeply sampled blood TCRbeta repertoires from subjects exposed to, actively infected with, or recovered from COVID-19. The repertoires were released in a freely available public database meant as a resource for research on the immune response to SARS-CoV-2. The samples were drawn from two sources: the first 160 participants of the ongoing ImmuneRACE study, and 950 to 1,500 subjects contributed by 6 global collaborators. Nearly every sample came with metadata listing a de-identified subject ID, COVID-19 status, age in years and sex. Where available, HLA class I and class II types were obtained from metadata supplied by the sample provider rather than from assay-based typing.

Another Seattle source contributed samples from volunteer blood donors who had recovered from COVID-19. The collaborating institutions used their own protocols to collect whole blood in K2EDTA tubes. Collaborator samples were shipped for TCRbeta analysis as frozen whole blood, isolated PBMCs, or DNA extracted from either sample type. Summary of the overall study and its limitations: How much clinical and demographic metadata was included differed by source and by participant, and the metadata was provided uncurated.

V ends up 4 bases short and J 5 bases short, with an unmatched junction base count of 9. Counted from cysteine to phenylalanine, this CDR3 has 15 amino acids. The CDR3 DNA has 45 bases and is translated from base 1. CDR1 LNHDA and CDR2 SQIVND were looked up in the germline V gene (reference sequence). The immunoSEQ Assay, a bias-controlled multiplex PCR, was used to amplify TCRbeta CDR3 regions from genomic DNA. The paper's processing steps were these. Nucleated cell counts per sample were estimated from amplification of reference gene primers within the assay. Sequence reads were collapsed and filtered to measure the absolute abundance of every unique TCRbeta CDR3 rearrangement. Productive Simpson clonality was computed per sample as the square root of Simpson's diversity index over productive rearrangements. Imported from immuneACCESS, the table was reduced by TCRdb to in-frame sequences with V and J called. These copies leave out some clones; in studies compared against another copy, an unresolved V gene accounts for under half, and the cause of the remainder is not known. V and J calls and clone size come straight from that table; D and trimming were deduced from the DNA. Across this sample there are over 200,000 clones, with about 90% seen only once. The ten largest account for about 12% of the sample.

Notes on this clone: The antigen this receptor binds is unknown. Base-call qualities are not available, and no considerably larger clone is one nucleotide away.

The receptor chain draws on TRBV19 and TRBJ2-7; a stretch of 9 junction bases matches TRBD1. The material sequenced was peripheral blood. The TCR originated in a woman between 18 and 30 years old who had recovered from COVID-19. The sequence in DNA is TGTGCCAGTAGTACTCTATTGGACAGGGGCCACGAGCAGTACTTC. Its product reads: CASSTLLDRGHEQYF.